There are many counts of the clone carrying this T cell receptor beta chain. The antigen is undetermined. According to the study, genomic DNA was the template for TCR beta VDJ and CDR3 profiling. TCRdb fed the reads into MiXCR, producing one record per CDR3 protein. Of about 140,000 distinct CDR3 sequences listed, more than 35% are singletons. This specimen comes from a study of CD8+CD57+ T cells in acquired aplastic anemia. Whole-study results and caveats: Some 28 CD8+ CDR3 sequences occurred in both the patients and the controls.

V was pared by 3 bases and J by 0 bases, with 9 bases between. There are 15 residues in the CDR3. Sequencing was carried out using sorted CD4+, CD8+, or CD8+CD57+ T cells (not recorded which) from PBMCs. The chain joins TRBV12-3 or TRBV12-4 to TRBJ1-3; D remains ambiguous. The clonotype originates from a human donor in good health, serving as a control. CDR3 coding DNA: TGTGCCAGCAGTTTTCTTCAGTCCTCTGGAAACACCATATATTTT. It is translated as CASSFLQSSGNTIYF.